Shown below are 17 T cell receptor beta chains from a single sample sequenced in a study of blood T cell repertoires in COVID-19. Sequenced by immunoSEQ multiplex PCR; TCRdb stores in-frame clones only, minus some. Of hundreds of thousands of clones listed, about 84% are singletons. Material: PBMCs or T cells enriched from blood (not recorded which). These receptor sequences come from a man aged 25-45 years with acute COVID-19.

The J gene is TRBJ1-2, the V gene TRBV7-9, with TRBD1 as a possible D gene (5 bases). The CDR3 totals 15 residues. Germline CDR1 is SEHNR and CDR2 is FQNEAQ (reference sequence). Trimming removed 2 bases at V and 8 bases at J, with 18 bases between. The CDR3 region is CASSLLLPGRGGYTF. The CDR3, as DNA: TGTGCCAGCAGCTTATTACTCCCAGGCCGGGGGGGCTACACCTTC.

The chain joins TRBV12-3 or TRBV12-4 to TRBJ2-5; 9 nucleotides line up with TRBD2. The CDR3 extends over 13 amino acids. Germline trimming cut 5 bases from V and 5 bases from J; bases unmatched to any gene: 3. For the CDR3, the DNA is TGTGCCAGCAGTATGCGGGGGGGCGAGACCCAGTACTTC. Its protein product is CASSMRGGETQYF.

The chain has TRBV28 and TRBJ2-1; 8 bases fit TRBD2. CDR1 MDHEN and CDR2 SYDVKM come from the germline V gene. The CDR3 runs 16 residues. The junction had 10 bases not matched to a gene; V was cut back by 3 bases and J by 6 bases. The CDR3 loop is CASSFAGGSGGNEQFF. For the CDR3, the DNA is TGTGCCAGCAGTTTCGCGGGGGGCTCCGGAGGCAATGAGCAGTTCTTC.

The chain recombines TRBV7-6 with TRBJ2-1; 9 positions agree with TRBD2. The junction had 5 bases not matched to a gene; V was cut back by 1 base and J by 4 bases. The germline V gene has CDR1 SGHVS and CDR2 FNYEAQ. The CDR3 length is 16 residues. As DNA, the CDR3 is TGTGCCAGCAGCTTAGTTGGTCTAGCGGGGTACAATGAGCAGTTCTTC. Residues: CASSLVGLAGYNEQFF.

V gene TRBV29-1 combines with J gene TRBJ1-1, with TRBD1 as a possible D gene (6 bases). This CDR3 is built from 12 residues. V lost 5 bases and J lost 4, with 11 bases in between. The germline V gene has CDR1 SQVTM and CDR2 ANQGSEA. The CDR3 sequence is CSVRGGGTEAFF. The CDR3 region has the DNA TGCAGCGTTAGGGGAGGGGGCACTGAAGCTTTCTTT.

There are a few counts of this clone. The chain recombines TRBV2 with TRBJ2-7; a weak D match, TRBD1 (6 bases). This CDR3 is 13 amino acids long. Germline V gene data show CDR1 as SNHLY and CDR2 as FYNNEI. Trimming took off 6 bases at V and 2 bases at J, with 11 bases between the two ends. CDR3: CASRADSPYEQYF. CDR3 sequence (DNA): TGTGCCAGCAGGGCGGACAGCCCCTACGAGCAGTACTTC.

The sample holds one count of this clone. The chain couples TRBV5-1 to TRBJ1-3; 8 nucleotides align to TRBD1. This CDR3 has 20 residues. Germline CDR1 reads SGHRS; CDR2 reads YFSETQ. The ends lost 0 bases at V and 0 bases at J; junction bases unmatched: 14. As DNA, the CDR3 is TGCGCCAGCAGCTTGGAGGGACAGGCTAAAGCGGGGAGCTCTGGAAACACCATATATTTT. Translated, it gives CASSLEGQAKAGSSGNTIYF.

CDR3 region: CASSSGMNTEAFF. The CDR3 nucleotides are TGTGCCAGCAGCTCCGGGATGAACACTGAAGCTTTCTTT. The V and J genes are TRBV7-9 and TRBJ1-1, with D unclear. In germline, CDR1 is SEHNR, CDR2 FQNEAQ (reference sequence). V lost 4 bases and J 0 bases, leaving 6 bases between the germline ends. CDR3 length: 13 residues.

This clone was seen a few times. V is TRBV2 and J is TRBJ1-5, with 7 bases matching TRBD1. Germline assignment: CDR1 SNHLY and CDR2 FYNNEI. Germline trimming cut 7 bases from V and 7 bases from J; bases unmatched to any gene: 7. The CDR3 spans 13 residues. This CDR3 is CASKGGAGQPQHF. CDR3 in DNA: TGTGCCAGCAAAGGGGGCGCTGGACAGCCCCAGCATTTT.

V usage is TRBV27 and J usage is TRBJ1-1, with 8 nucleotides matching TRBD1. The CDR3 covers 16 residues. Germline CDR1 MNHEY, CDR2 SMNVEV (reference sequence). With V trimmed by 2 bases and J by 3 bases, 8 bases remained unmatched. CDR3 region: CASSLKPGQGYTEAFF. DNA of the CDR3: TGTGCCAGCAGTTTAAAACCCGGACAGGGTTACACTGAAGCTTTCTTT.

A remark on this clone: Other nucleotide sequences from this sample produce the same CDR3. The V gene is TRBV5-1, the J gene TRBJ2-3; no definite D call. Germline V gene sequence: CDR1 SGHRS, CDR2 YFSETQ. Trimming removed 0 bases at V and 0 bases at J, with 5 bases between. The CDR3 loop spans 14 amino acids. Here the CDR3 DNA reads TGCGCCAGCAGCTTGGGGCAGAGCACAGATACGCAGTATTTT. Encoded protein: CASSLGQSTDTQYF. Based on the CDR3 plus reference TRBV5-1 and TRBJ2-3, the full variable domain is KAGVTQTPRYLIKTRGQQVTLSCSPISGHRSVSWYQQTPGQGLQFLFEYFSETQRNKGNFPGRFSGRQFSNSRSEMNVSTLELGDSALYLCASSLGQSTDTQYFGPGTRLTVL.

This clone was counted only a few times. This sequence joins TRBV30 and TRBJ1-1; weak D call: TRBD1 (5 bases). V lost 3 bases to trimming and J lost 5 bases, with 13 bases between them. The germline V gene has CDR1 GTSNPN and CDR2 SVGIG (reference sequence). The CDR3 covers 13 residues. CDR3: CAWRVQEGTEAFF. CDR3 nucleotide sequence: TGTGCCTGGAGGGTCCAGGAGGGGACTGAAGCTTTCTTT.

The chain employs TRBV30 and TRBJ1-3, with a tentative D call TRBD1 (5 bases). The CDR3 loop spans 18 amino acids. The germline gives CDR1 GTSNPN, CDR2 SVGIG (reference sequence). Between the trimmed V and J ends, which lost 1 base and 4 bases, there was a span of 23 bases. The chain's CDR3 is CAWSAQQPGGDYGNTIYF. CDR3 DNA: TGTGCCTGGAGTGCCCAACAGCCCGGGGGGGACTACGGAAACACCATATATTTT.

This clone was seen once. This rearrangement joins TRBV6-5 to TRBJ2-7; 7 bases are shared with TRBD1. The CDR3 has 14 amino acids. Germline V lookup: CDR1 MNHEY, CDR2 SVGAGI. V gave up 6 bases and J gave up 5 bases; unmatched junction bases: 10. The CDR3 bases are TGTGCCAGCAGCCTAACGACAGGGTTCAACGAGCAGTACTTC. This gives the protein CASSLTTGFNEQYF.

CDR3 amino acids: CASSPGLGGNTIYF. CDR3 coding DNA: TGCGCCAGCAGCCCGGGACTTGGGGGAAACACCATATATTTT. The chain joins TRBV5-1 to TRBJ1-3; TRBD1 might be the D (5 bases). The CDR3 contains 14 residues. Trimming removed 4 bases from V and 4 bases from J, with 12 bases in between. Germline V gene sequence: CDR1 SGHRS, CDR2 YFSETQ.

The V gene is TRBV25-1, the J gene TRBJ1-1; D might be TRBD1 (5 bases). CDR3 length equals 14 residues. Germline lookup yields CDR1 MGHDK and CDR2 SYGVNS. V gave up 4 bases and J gave up 4 bases, with 13 bases separating them. The CDR3 bases are TGTGCCAGCAGTGCCCCCGGGGGAGGCACTGAAGCTTTCTTT. It is translated as CASSAPGGGTEAFF.

The chain has TRBV7-6 and TRBJ1-5, with D possibly matching TRBD1 (6 bases). Germline V CDR1 and CDR2: SGHVS, FNYEAQ. This CDR3 has 15 amino acids. V lost 5 bases, J lost 4 bases, and 15 bases lay in between. The CDR3 protein is CASSIGQRTNQPQHF. The CDR3 coding sequence is TGTGCCAGCAGCATCGGACAGAGGACTAATCAGCCCCAGCATTTT.